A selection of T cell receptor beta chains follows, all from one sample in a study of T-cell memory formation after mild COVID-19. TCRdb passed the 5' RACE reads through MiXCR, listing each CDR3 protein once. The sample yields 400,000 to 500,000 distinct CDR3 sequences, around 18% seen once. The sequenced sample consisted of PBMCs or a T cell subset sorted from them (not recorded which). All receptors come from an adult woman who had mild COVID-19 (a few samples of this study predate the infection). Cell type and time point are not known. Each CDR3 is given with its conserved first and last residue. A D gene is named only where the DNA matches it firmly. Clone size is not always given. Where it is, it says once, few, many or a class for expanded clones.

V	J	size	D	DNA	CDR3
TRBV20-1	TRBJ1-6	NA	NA	TGCAGTGCTAGAGTTTCCGGTAATTCACCCCTCCACTTT	CSARVSGNSPLHF
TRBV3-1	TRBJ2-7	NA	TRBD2	TGTGCCAGCAGCCAAGAGCCTAGCGGAACCTACGAGCAGTACTTC	CASSQEPSGTYEQYF
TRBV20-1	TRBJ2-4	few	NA	TGCAGTGCTAGAGCCACCTGGGGACACCTCACGGCCACCAAAAACATTCAGTACTTC	CSARATWGHLTATKNIQYF
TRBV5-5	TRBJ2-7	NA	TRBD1	TGTGCCAGCAGCTTACAGGGGTCTCGCGAGCAGTACTTC	CASSLQGSREQYF
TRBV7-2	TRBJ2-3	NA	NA	TGTGCCAGCCCGGGGGGCCGCACAGATACGCAGTATTTT	CASPGGRTDTQYF
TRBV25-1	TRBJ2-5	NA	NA	TGTGCCAGCAGTCACGGGAAAGAGACCCAGTACTTC	CASSHGKETQYF
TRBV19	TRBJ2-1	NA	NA	TGTGCCAGTAGTCACGAAGGAAAGGTGAGATCCTACAATGAGCAGTTCTTC	CASSHEGKVRSYNEQFF
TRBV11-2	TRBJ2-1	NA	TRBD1	TGTGCCAGCAGCTTATCTCCAGGACAGGGGATGAATGAGCAGTTCTTC	CASSLSPGQGMNEQFF
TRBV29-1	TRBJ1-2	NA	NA	TGCAGCGTTGAAAGAGGGTTCAGCAACTATGGCTACACCTTC	CSVERGFSNYGYTF
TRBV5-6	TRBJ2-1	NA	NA	TGTGCCAGCAGCAGCCGTTTGTGGCATGAGCAGTTCTTC	CASSSRLWHEQFF
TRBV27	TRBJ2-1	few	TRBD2	TGTGCCAGCAGTTTTTTTCCGAGCGGGGGGGTTTACAATGAGCAGTTCTTC	CASSFFPSGGVYNEQFF
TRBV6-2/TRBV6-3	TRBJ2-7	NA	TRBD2	TGTGCCAGCCTCGACAAGTGGACTAGCGGGAGTCTCGAGCAGTACTTC	CASLDKWTSGSLEQYF
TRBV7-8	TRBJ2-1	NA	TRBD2	TGTGCCAGCAGCCGGGGCCGGCTAGCGGTCAATGAGCAGTTCTTC	CASSRGRLAVNEQFF
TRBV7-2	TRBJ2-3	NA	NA	TGTGCCAGAAGAGGGGGTAGCACAGATACGCAGTATTTT	CARRGGSTDTQYF
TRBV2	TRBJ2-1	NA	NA	TGTGCCAGCAGCCTCGCCCGGGCTGTTGAGCAGTTCTTC	CASSLARAVEQFF
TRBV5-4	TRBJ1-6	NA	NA	TGTGCCAGCAGCAATAACAATTCACCCCTCCACTTT	CASSNNNSPLHF
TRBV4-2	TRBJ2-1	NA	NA	TGTGCCAGCAGCGAGGGAGAGGCTCTCTACAATGAGCAGTTCTTC	CASSEGEALYNEQFF
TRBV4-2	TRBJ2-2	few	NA	TGTGCCAGCAGCCAGCGGGACAGTTCGAACACCGGGGAGCTGTTTTTT	CASSQRDSSNTGELFF